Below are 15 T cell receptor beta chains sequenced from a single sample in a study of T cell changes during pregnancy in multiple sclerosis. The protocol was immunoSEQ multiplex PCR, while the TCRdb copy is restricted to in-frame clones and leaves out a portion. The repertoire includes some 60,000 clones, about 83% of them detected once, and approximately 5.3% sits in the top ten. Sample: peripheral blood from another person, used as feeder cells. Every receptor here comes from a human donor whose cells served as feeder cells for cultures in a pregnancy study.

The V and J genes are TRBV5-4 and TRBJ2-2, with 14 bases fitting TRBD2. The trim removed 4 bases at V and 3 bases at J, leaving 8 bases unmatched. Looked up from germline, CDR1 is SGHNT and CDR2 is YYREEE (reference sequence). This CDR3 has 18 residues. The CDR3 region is CASSPVTSGGAYTGELFF. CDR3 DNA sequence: TGTGCCAGCAGCCCAGTGACTAGCGGGGGGGCCTACACCGGGGAGCTGTTTTTT.

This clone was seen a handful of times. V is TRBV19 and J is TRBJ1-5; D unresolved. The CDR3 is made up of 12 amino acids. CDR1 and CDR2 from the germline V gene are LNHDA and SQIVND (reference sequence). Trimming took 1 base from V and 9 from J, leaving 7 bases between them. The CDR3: CASSIGRGPQHF. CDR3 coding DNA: TGTGCCAGTAGTATAGGTCGAGGGCCCCAGCATTTT.

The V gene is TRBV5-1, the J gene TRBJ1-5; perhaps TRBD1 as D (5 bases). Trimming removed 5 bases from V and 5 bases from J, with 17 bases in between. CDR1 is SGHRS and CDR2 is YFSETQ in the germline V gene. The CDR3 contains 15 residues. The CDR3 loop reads CASSSGVSGDQPQHF. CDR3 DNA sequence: TGCGCCAGCAGTTCGGGGGTAAGTGGTGATCAGCCCCAGCATTTT.

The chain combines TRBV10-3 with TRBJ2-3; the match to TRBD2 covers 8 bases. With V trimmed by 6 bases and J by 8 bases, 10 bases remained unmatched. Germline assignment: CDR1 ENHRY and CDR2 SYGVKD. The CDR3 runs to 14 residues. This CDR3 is CAIRETTAGGTQYF. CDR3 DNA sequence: TGTGCCATCAGGGAAACCACCGCGGGGGGTACGCAGTATTTT.

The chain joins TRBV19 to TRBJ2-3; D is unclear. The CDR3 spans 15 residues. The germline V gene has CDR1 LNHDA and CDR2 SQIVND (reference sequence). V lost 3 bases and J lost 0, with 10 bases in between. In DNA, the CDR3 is TGTGCCAGTAGTATCGGCTCGCCTAGCACAGATACGCAGTATTTT. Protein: CASSIGSPSTDTQYF.

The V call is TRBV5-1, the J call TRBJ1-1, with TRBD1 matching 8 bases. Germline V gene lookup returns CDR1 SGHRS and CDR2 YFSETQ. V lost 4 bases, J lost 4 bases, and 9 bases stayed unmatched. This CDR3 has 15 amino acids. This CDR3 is CASSPGQVRSTEAFF. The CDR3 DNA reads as TGCGCCAGCAGCCCGGGACAGGTGAGGTCCACTGAAGCTTTCTTT.

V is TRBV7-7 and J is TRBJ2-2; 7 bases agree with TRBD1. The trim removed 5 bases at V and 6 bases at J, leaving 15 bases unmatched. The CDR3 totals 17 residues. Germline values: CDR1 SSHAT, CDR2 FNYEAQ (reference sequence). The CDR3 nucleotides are TGTGCCAGCAGCGACCTCAGACAGGGTCTTTTTTCCGGGGAGCTGTTTTTT. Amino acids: CASSDLRQGLFSGELFF.

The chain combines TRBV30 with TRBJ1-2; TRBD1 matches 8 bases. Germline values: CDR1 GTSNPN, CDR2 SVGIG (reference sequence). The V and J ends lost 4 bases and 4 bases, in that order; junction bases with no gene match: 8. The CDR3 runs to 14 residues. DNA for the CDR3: TGTGCCTGGACCAAGACAGGACAGGGCTATGGCTACACCTTC. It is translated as CAWTKTGQGYGYTF.

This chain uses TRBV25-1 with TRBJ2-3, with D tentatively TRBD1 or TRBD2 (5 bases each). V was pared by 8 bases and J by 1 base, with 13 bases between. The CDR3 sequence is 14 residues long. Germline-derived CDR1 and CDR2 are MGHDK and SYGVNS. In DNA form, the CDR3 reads TGTGCCAGCGCCGAGGGGCGAGGCACAGATACGCAGTATTTT. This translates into CASAEGRGTDTQYF.

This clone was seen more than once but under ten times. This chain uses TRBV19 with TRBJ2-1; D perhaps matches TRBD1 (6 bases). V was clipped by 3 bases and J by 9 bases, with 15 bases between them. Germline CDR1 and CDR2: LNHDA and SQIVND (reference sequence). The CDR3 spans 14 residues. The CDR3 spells CASSIPGPRGEQFF. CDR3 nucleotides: TGTGCCAGTAGTATCCCGGGGCCCAGGGGTGAGCAGTTCTTC.

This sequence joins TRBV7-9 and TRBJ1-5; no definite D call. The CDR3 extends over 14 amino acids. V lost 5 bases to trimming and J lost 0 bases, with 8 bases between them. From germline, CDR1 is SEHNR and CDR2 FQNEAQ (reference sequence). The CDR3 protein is CASSRSDSNQPQHF. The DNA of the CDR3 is TGTGCCAGCAGCCGAAGTGATAGCAATCAGCCCCAGCATTTT.

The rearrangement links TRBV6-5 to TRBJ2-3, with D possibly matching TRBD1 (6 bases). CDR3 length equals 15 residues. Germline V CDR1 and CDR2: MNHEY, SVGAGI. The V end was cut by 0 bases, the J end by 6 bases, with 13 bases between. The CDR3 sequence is CASSYSFQGSDTQYF. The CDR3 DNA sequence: TGTGCCAGCAGTTACTCTTTCCAGGGGAGTGATACGCAGTATTTT.

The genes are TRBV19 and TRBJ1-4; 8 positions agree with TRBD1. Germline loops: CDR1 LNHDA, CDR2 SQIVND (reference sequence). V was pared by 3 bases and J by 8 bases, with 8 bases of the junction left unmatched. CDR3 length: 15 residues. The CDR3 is CASSMRSQGAEKLFF. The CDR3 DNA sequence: TGTGCCAGTAGTATGAGGAGCCAGGGGGCCGAAAAACTGTTTTTT.

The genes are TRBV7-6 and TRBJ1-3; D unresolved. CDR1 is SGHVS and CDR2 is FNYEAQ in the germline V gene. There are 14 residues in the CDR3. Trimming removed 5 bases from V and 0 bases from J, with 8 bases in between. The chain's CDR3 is CASSGGNSGNTIYF. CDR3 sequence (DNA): TGTGCCAGCAGCGGAGGGAACTCTGGAAACACCATATATTTT. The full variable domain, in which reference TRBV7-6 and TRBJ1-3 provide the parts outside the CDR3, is GAGVSQSPRYKVTKRGQDVALRCDPISGHVSLYWYRQALGQGPEFLTYFNYEAQQDKSGLPNDRFSAERPEGSISTLTIQRTEQRDSAMYRCASSGGNSGNTIYFGEGSWLTVV.

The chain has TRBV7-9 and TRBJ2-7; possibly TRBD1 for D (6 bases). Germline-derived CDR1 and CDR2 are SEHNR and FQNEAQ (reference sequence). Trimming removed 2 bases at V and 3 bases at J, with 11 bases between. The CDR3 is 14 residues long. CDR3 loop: CASSLSGQLYEQYF. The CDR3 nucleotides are TGTGCCAGCAGCTTATCGGGACAACTCTACGAGCAGTACTTC.